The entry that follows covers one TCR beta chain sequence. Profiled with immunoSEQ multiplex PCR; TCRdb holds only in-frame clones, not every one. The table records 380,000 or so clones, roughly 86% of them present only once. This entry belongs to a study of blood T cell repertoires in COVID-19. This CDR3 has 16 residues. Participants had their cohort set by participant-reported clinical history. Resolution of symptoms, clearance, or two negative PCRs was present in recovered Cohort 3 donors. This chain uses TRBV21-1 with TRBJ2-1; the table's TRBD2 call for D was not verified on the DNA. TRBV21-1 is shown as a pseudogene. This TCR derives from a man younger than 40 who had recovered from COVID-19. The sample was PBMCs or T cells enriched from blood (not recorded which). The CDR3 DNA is TGTGCCAACAAGCGAGGGAAATGGAGCTCCTACAATGAGCAGTTCTTC. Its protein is CANKRGKWSSYNEQFF.